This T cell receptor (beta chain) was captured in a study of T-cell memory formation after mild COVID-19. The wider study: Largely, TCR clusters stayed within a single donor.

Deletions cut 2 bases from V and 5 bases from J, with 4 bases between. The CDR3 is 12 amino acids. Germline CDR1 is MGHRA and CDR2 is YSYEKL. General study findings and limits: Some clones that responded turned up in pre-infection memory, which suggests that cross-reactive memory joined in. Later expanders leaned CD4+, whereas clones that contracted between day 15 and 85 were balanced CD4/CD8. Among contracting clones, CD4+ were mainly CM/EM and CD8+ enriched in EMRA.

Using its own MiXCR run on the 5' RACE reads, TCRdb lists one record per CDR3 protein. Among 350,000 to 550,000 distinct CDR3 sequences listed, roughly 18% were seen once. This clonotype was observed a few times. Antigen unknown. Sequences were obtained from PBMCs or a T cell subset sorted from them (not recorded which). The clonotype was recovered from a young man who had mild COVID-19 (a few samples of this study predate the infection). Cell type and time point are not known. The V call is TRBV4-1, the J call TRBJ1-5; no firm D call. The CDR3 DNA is TGCGCCAGCAGCCAAATGGATCAGCCCCAGCATTTT. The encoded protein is CASSQMDQPQHF.